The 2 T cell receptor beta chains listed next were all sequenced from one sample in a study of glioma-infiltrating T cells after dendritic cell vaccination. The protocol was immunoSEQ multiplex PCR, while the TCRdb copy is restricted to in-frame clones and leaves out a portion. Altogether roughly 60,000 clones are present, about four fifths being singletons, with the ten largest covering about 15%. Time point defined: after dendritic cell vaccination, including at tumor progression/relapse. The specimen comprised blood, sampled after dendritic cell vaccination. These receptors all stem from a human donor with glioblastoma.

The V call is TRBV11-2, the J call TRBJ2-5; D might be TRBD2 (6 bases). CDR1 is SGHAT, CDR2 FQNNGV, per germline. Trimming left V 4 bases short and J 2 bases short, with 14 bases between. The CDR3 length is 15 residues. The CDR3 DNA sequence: TGTGCCAGCAGCTCGGCCCGGGGACTGCAAGAGACCCAGTACTTC. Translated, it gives CASSSARGLQETQYF. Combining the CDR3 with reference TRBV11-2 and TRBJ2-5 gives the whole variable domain EAGVAQSPRYKIIEKRQSVAFWCNPISGHATLYWYQQILGQGPKLLIQFQNNGVVDDSQLPKDRFSAERLKGVDSTLKIQPAKLEDSAVYLCASSSARGLQETQYFGPGTRLLVL.

The CDR3 sequence: CASSWGLAGNEQFF. CDR3 bases: TGTGCCAGCAGCTGGGGACTAGCGGGCAATGAGCAGTTCTTC. The chain recombines TRBV7-9 with TRBJ2-1; TRBD2 aligns across 12 bases. Germline loops: CDR1 SEHNR, CDR2 FQNEAQ (reference sequence). The CDR3 extends over 14 amino acids. The V gene end was trimmed by 4 bases and the J gene end by 6 bases; junction bases not matched to a gene: 1.